This entry lists 31 T cell receptor beta chains sequenced from one sample in a study of T cells in Graves' hyperthyroidism and ophthalmopathy. Amplification of TCR beta CDR3 regions used RNA as the template. First-round RT-PCR of the TCR CDR3 relied on the HTBI primer set. MiXCR, applied by TCRdb to the multiplex PCR reads, yields one record per CDR3 protein. The sample contains 750,000 to 900,000 distinct CDR3 sequences, more than 30% of which appear only once. Sequencing used blood. Source of these receptors: a man between 18 and 29 years old with Graves' hyperthyroidism.

The table lists this clonotype with a few counts. This chain links TRBV5-4 with TRBJ2-7, with 7 bases matching TRBD1. In germline, CDR1 is SGHNT, CDR2 YYREEE (reference sequence). The junction had 6 bases not matched to a gene; V was cut back by 3 bases and J by 0 bases. CDR3 length: 15 residues. CDR3: CASSWTGGSSYEQYF. The CDR3 bases are TGTGCCAGCAGCTGGACAGGCGGAAGCTCCTACGAGCAGTACTTC.

The genes are TRBV19 and TRBJ1-5; a possible D gene is TRBD1 (6 bases). This CDR3 comprises 17 residues. V dropped 0 bases and J dropped 0 bases, with 12 bases sitting between them. CDR1 LNHDA and CDR2 SQIVND come from the germline V gene (reference sequence). The CDR3 DNA reads as TGTGCCAGTAGTATAGATTCGTGGACAGTTAGCAATCAGCCCCAGCATTTT. Its translation is CASSIDSWTVSNQPQHF.

This clonotype was detected only a few times. This clone may be a read error of a much larger clone one base away. This chain connects TRBV6-6 to TRBJ2-7; 12 positions match TRBD2. J gave up 3 bases and V 6 bases, and 3 bases lay outside the gene matches. The germline CDR1 and CDR2 sequences are MNHNY and SVGAGI (reference sequence). The CDR3 spans 14 residues. The CDR3 DNA follows: TGTGCCAGCAGCCGGACTAGCGGGAACTACGAGCAGTACTTC. Amino acid sequence: CASSRTSGNYEQYF.

V gene TRBV7-8 combines with J gene TRBJ2-2; tentative D call: TRBD2 (5 bases). CDR1 SGHVS and CDR2 FQNEAQ come from the germline V gene. Trimming stripped 5 bases from V and 6 bases from J, with 22 bases between. This CDR3 is 17 amino acids long. The CDR3 DNA is TGTGCCAGCAGCCTACTAGTTGGTCCTCTGGGCGCCGGGGAGCTGTTTTTT. Its protein product is CASSLLVGPLGAGELFF.

This chain links TRBV6-5 with TRBJ1-2, with D tentatively TRBD1 (6 bases). CDR3 size: 13 residues. The germline V gene encodes CDR1 MNHEY and CDR2 SVGAGI. With 2 bases removed from V and 3 bases from J, the gap between germline ends came to 7 bases. CDR3 DNA: TGTGCCAGCAGTTACGGGGGCCACTATGGCTACACCTTC. Translation: CASSYGGHYGYTF.

This clonotype was found a few times. This sequence joins TRBV7-9 and TRBJ1-5, with D hard to call. V dropped 2 bases and J dropped 9 bases, with 14 bases sitting between them. Looked up from germline, CDR1 is SEHNR and CDR2 is FQNEAQ (reference sequence). The CDR3 totals 14 residues. The chain's CDR3 is CASSLISDDRPQHF. As DNA, the CDR3 is TGTGCCAGCAGCTTAATTTCGGATGATCGGCCCCAGCATTTT.

This clonotype was detected a few times. The rearrangement joins TRBV11-2 to TRBJ2-2; D ambiguous. V dropped 0 bases and J dropped 5 bases, with 10 bases sitting between them. Germline V lookup: CDR1 SGHAT, CDR2 FQNNGV. The CDR3 length is 15 residues. The CDR3 protein is CASSLDLGNTGELFF. For the CDR3, the DNA is TGTGCCAGCAGCTTAGATCTGGGGAATACCGGGGAGCTGTTTTTT.

This chain links TRBV5-1 with TRBJ1-4; D uncertain. Trimming took 3 bases from V and 0 from J, leaving 9 bases between them. CDR3 length: 15 residues. Germline V gene data show CDR1 as SGHRS and CDR2 as YFSETQ. Here the CDR3 reads CASSSDGTTNEKLFF. In DNA, the CDR3 is TGCGCCAGCAGCTCCGACGGGACAACTAATGAAAAACTGTTTTTT.

In this sample, this clonotype turned up once. V and J are TRBV19 and TRBJ1-6; the D is unclear. Germline loops: CDR1 LNHDA, CDR2 SQIVND (reference sequence). V was pared by 7 bases and J by 5 bases, with 12 bases between. This CDR3 spans 14 amino acids. The CDR3 region is CASKRAADNSPLHF. The CDR3 DNA sequence: TGTGCCAGTAAAAGGGCTGCGGATAATTCACCCCTCCACTTT.

This clonotype was detected a few times. The rearrangement links TRBV5-8 to TRBJ1-1, with D uncertain. V lost 4 bases, J lost 3 bases, and 10 bases lay in between. CDR1 is SGHTS and CDR2 is YDEGEE in the germline V gene. The CDR3 is 13 residues long. The CDR3: CASSGQSYTEAFF. CDR3 nucleotide sequence: TGTGCCAGCAGCGGGCAGTCGTACACTGAAGCTTTCTTT.

This CDR3 reads CAITSGYGYTF. Written as DNA, the CDR3 is TGTGCCATCACCTCGGGCTATGGCTACACCTTC. The chain combines TRBV10-3 with TRBJ1-2; D remains ambiguous. With 7 bases removed from V and 4 bases from J, the gap between germline ends came to 7 bases. The CDR3 spans 11 residues. CDR1 and CDR2 from the germline V gene are ENHRY and SYGVKD.

The V gene is TRBV5-1, the J gene TRBJ2-7, with 8 bases identical to TRBD2. This CDR3 is built from 15 residues. Losses at the gene ends were 3 bases for V and 0 bases for J; bases not matched to a gene: 5. CDR1 SGHRS and CDR2 YFSETQ come from the germline V gene. CDR3 loop: CASSSREVSSYEQYF. The CDR3 DNA is TGCGCCAGCAGCTCGCGGGAGGTCAGCTCCTACGAGCAGTACTTC.

This clonotype was found a few times. V is TRBV14 and J is TRBJ2-2; D may be TRBD2 (5 bases). The CDR3 is made up of 11 amino acids. CDR1 is SGHDN and CDR2 is FVKESK in the germline V gene. V was pared by 8 bases and J by 6 bases, with 7 bases between. The chain's CDR3 is CASLGAGELFF. The CDR3 DNA sequence: TGTGCCAGCCTCGGGGCCGGGGAGCTGTTTTTT.

This clonotype was counted ten times or more. The rearrangement uses TRBV2 and TRBJ2-5, with D possibly being TRBD2 (5 bases). This CDR3 is built from 15 residues. Germline CDR1 reads SNHLY; CDR2 reads FYNNEI. V lost 10 bases and J lost 2, with 20 bases in between. The CDR3 protein is CAKVGVERPQETQYF. The CDR3 region has the DNA TGTGCCAAGGTGGGCGTGGAGCGGCCACAAGAGACCCAGTACTTC. Drawing the rest from reference TRBV2 and TRBJ2-5, the complete variable domain is EPEVTQTPSHQVTQMGQEVILRCVPISNHLYFYWYRQILGQKVEFLVSFYNNEISEKSEIFDDQFSVERPDGSNFTLKIRSTKLEDSAMYFCAKVGVERPQETQYFGPGTRLLVL.

The chain uses TRBV6-1 and TRBJ1-1; D unresolved. CDR1 MNHNS and CDR2 SASEGT come from the germline V gene. Deletions cut 6 bases from V and 4 bases from J, with 15 bases between. CDR3 length equals 14 residues. CDR3 sequence: CASSARARGTEAFF. The DNA of the CDR3 is TGTGCCAGCAGCGCGAGGGCGCGGGGCACTGAAGCTTTCTTT.

V is TRBV29-1 and J is TRBJ1-2; TRBD1 might be the D (6 bases). The CDR3 extends over 13 amino acids. Germline V gives CDR1 SQVTM, CDR2 ANQGSEA. V was cut by 6 bases and J by 5 bases, with 16 bases left in between. The CDR3 protein is CSVAGGGRYGYTF. The DNA of the CDR3 is TGCAGCGTAGCTGGGGGGGGCCGGTATGGCTACACCTTC.

There are a few counts of this clonotype. The chain employs TRBV28 and TRBJ1-1; unclear D gene. Trimming removed 4 bases at V and 7 bases at J, with 16 bases between. The germline V gene encodes CDR1 MDHEN and CDR2 SYDVKM. There are 14 residues in the CDR3. CDR3 nucleotide sequence: TGTGCCAGCAGTTATCTCGGACCGCGGGGTGAAGCTTTCTTT. Translation: CASSYLGPRGEAFF. Variable domain in full (rest from reference TRBV28 and TRBJ1-1): DVKVTQSSRYLVKRTGEKVFLECVQDMDHENMFWYRQDPGLGLRLIYFSYDVKMKEKGDIPEGYSVSREKKERFSLILESASTNQTSMYLCASSYLGPRGEAFFGQGTRLTVV.

This chain joins TRBV6-5 and TRBJ2-7; D remains unclear. Germline values: CDR1 MNHEY, CDR2 SVGAGI. V gave up 6 bases and J gave up 2 bases, with 8 bases separating them. This CDR3 is 12 amino acids long. CDR3 loop: CASRAAPYEQYF. As DNA, the CDR3 is TGTGCCAGCAGGGCGGCCCCCTACGAGCAGTACTTC.

The chain couples TRBV4-1 to TRBJ2-7, with D perhaps matching TRBD1 (5 bases). Trimming stripped 3 bases from V and 2 bases from J, with 14 bases between. The CDR3 length is 15 residues. The germline CDR1 and CDR2 sequences are MGHRA and YSYEKL. CDR3 protein: CASSQVPYRTYEQYF. The CDR3 coding sequence is TGCGCCAGCAGCCAGGTACCGTACAGGACCTACGAGCAGTACTTC.

About this clonotype: A clone one base away is much larger, so this may be a read error. This chain uses TRBV29-1 with TRBJ1-2, with 8 bases fitting TRBD1. CDR1 and CDR2 from the germline V gene are SQVTM and ANQGSEA. The CDR3 loop spans 12 amino acids. The CDR3 sequence is CSVATGAYDYTF. The CDR3 coding sequence is TGCAGCGTTGCGACAGGGGCCTATGACTACACCTTC.

The V and J genes are TRBV6-5 and TRBJ1-6, with D tentatively TRBD1 (6 bases). CDR1 is MNHEY and CDR2 is SVGAGI in the germline V gene. Trimming removed 4 bases from V and 13 bases from J, with 14 bases in between. The CDR3 runs to 13 residues. The CDR3 region is CASSWGAGQPLHF. The CDR3 DNA reads as TGTGCCAGCAGTTGGGGGGCCGGTCAGCCCCTCCACTTT.

The chain joins TRBV9 to TRBJ1-2; 10 nucleotides line up with TRBD1. V shed 6 bases, J shed 8 bases, and the junction held 7 bases outside the gene matches. This CDR3 is built from 13 residues. Germline loops: CDR1 SGDLS, CDR2 YYNGEE. The CDR3 nucleotides are TGTGCCAGCACCCACCGGACAGGGGGAGGCTACACCTTC. It specifies CASTHRTGGGYTF.

The chain joins TRBV7-9 to TRBJ2-5, with D possibly being TRBD2 (6 bases). The germline CDR1 and CDR2 sequences are SEHNR and FQNEAQ (reference sequence). The CDR3 covers 15 residues. V lost 3 bases to trimming and J lost 5 bases, with 16 bases between them. CDR3 nucleotide sequence: TGTGCCAGCAGCTTGCGGGACGGACCCTACGAGACCCAGTACTTC. It translates to CASSLRDGPYETQYF.

The chain employs TRBV11-2 and TRBJ1-1, with 7 positions matching TRBD1. The CDR3 runs 14 residues. Germline V gives CDR1 SGHAT, CDR2 FQNNGV. V lost 2 bases to trimming and J lost 3 bases; unmatched junction nucleotides: 3. CDR3 in DNA: TGTGCCAGCAGCTTATGGACAGGCGACACTGAAGCTTTCTTT. Translating gives CASSLWTGDTEAFF. The entire variable domain, with the rest obtained from reference TRBV11-2 and TRBJ1-1, is as follows: EAGVAQSPRYKIIEKRQSVAFWCNPISGHATLYWYQQILGQGPKLLIQFQNNGVVDDSQLPKDRFSAERLKGVDSTLKIQPAKLEDSAVYLCASSLWTGDTEAFFGQGTRLTVV.

This clonotype was seen more than once but under ten times. The genes are TRBV9 and TRBJ2-7; 14 positions match TRBD2. The CDR3 sequence is 15 residues long. Trimming removed 4 bases from V and 5 bases from J; junction bases left unmatched: 5. Germline V CDR1 and CDR2: SGDLS, YYNGEE. CDR3 sequence (DNA): TGTGCCAGCAGCCCAGCGGGACTAGCGGGAGACGAGCAGTACTTC. Translating it yields CASSPAGLAGDEQYF.

At least ten counts were recorded for this clonotype. The J gene is TRBJ2-5, the V gene TRBV9, with 8 bases lining up with TRBD2. Trimming removed 2 bases from V and 9 bases from J; junction bases left unmatched: 9. CDR1 is SGDLS and CDR2 is YYNGEE in the germline V gene. This CDR3 region has 14 residues. CDR3: CASSVSGGSGAQYF. The CDR3 DNA is TGTGCCAGCAGCGTGAGCGGGGGCTCGGGGGCCCAGTACTTC.

The rearrangement joins TRBV6-5 to TRBJ1-2; no reliable D call. This CDR3 region has 12 residues. From germline, CDR1 is MNHEY and CDR2 SVGAGI. V was cut by 2 bases and J by 8 bases, with 9 bases left in between. The CDR3, as DNA: TGTGCCAGCAGTTACGAAGGTAAAGGCTACACCTTC. Translating it yields CASSYEGKGYTF.

As to this clonotype: One junction end disagrees with the germline gene, perhaps due to a read error. The chain has TRBV7-9 and TRBJ2-7, with D perhaps assigned TRBD1 or TRBD2 (5 bases each). The germline gives CDR1 SEHNR, CDR2 FQNEAQ (reference sequence). The CDR3 runs 14 residues. CDR3 loop: CASSQSRESYEQYF. Here the CDR3 DNA reads TGCGCCAGCAGCCAGAGCAGGGAGTCCTACGAGCAGTACTTC.

This clonotype was detected many times. J is TRBJ2-5 and V is TRBV7-8; D is unclear. There are 14 residues in the CDR3. With 5 bases removed from V and 2 bases from J, the gap between germline ends came to 12 bases. Germline values: CDR1 SGHVS, CDR2 FQNEAQ. CDR3 residues: CASSPSLGQETQYF. The CDR3 DNA sequence: TGTGCCAGCAGCCCCAGCCTAGGACAAGAGACCCAGTACTTC.

This clonotype has just a few counts. CDR3 in DNA: TGTGCCAGCAGCTTAGGCCTAGTTCAGGGGAGCTCCTACGAGCAGTACTTC. The encoded protein is CASSLGLVQGSSYEQYF. The chain has TRBV13 and TRBJ2-7, with a weak D call TRBD1 (6 bases). CDR1 and CDR2 (germline): PRHDT, FYEKMQ (reference sequence). The ends were cut back, 0 bases at V and 0 bases at J, with 15 bases in the middle. This CDR3 region has 17 residues.

The chain combines TRBV20-1 with TRBJ2-2; D might be TRBD1 (6 bases). This CDR3 has 15 residues. The V gene lost 6 bases and the J gene lost 6 bases, with 20 bases spanning the gap. Germline V gene data show CDR1 as DFQATT and CDR2 as SNEGSKA (reference sequence). The CDR3 nucleotides are TGCAGTGCAAGATCCGCAGGGGATGATTCCGGGGAGCTGTTTTTT. As protein: CSARSAGDDSGELFF.